The 17 T cell receptor beta chains reported below all come from one sample, sequenced in a study of CXCR4 blockade with PD-1 therapy in pancreatic cancer. Assay used: immunoSEQ multiplex PCR; TCRdb lists only in-frame clones, some missing. The sample lists some 3,300 clones, approximately 42% occurring once. Sequences were obtained from tumor tissue. Every receptor here comes from a human donor with pancreatic ductal adenocarcinoma.

V and J are TRBV11-3 and TRBJ2-4, with 12 bases fitting TRBD1. CDR3 size: 17 residues. Trimming cost V 2 bases and J 9 bases; bases outside gene matches: 11. CDR1 SGHNT and CDR2 YENEEA come from the germline V gene. Written as DNA, the CDR3 is TGTGCCAGCAGCTTACGGGACAGGGGGCTCGGGTCGGGCATTCAGTACTTC. It codes for CASSLRDRGLGSGIQYF. The variable domain in full, completed from reference TRBV11-3 and TRBJ2-4, reads EAGVVQSPRYKIIEKKQPVAFWCNPISGHNTLYWYLQNLGQGPELLIRYENEEAVDDSQLPKDRFSAERLKGVDSTLKIQPAELGDSAVYLCASSLRDRGLGSGIQYFGAGTRLSVL.

V usage is TRBV28 and J usage is TRBJ2-7; D may be TRBD1 (6 bases). Germline V gene lookup returns CDR1 MDHEN and CDR2 SYDVKM. CDR3 length equals 13 residues. The V end lost 8 bases, the J end lost 1 base, and 12 bases lay between the germline ends. The CDR3 DNA follows: TGTGCCAGCTCCCAGGGGCCTTCCTACGAGCAGTACTTC. This encodes CASSQGPSYEQYF.

Only a few counts were recorded for this clone. The rearrangement links TRBV6-8 to TRBJ1-1, with a possible D match to TRBD1 (6 bases). V was pared by 3 bases and J by 0 bases, with 17 bases between. Germline V lookup: CDR1 MNHGY, CDR2 SAAAGT. The CDR3 has 17 residues. CDR3 DNA sequence: TGTGCCAGCAGTTATATATTAACCGACAGGCTGAACACTGAAGCTTTCTTT. It yields the protein CASSYILTDRLNTEAFF.

This clone was counted only a few times. The chain couples TRBV6-7 to TRBJ2-1, with 12 bases lining up with TRBD2. TRBV6-7 has ORF status, its function being uncertain. The CDR3 is made up of 17 amino acids. V shed 6 bases, J shed 6 bases, and the junction held 12 bases outside the gene matches. CDR3 sequence (DNA): TGTGCCAGCAGATGGCTAGCGGGGGGGGTTTCATTCAATGAGCAGTTCTTC. This gives the protein CASRWLAGGVSFNEQFF.

The chain is built from TRBV30 and TRBJ1-2; tentative D call: TRBD1 (5 bases). This CDR3 has 11 residues. CDR1 is GTSNPN and CDR2 is SVGIG in the germline V gene (reference sequence). Trimming removed 7 bases from V and 8 bases from J, with 14 bases in between. The CDR3 DNA follows: TGTGCCTACGAAGGGGCCGGCGGCTACACCTTC. Translating it yields CAYEGAGGYTF.

CDR3 nucleotides: TGTGCCAGCAGTTACGGGCTCTACGAGCAGTACTTC. Encoded protein: CASSYGLYEQYF. The chain employs TRBV6-8 and TRBJ2-7; D call uncertain. Germline CDR1 is MNHGY and CDR2 is SAAAGT. V was cut by 2 bases and J by 3 bases, with 5 bases left in between. CDR3 length: 12 amino acids.

This chain uses TRBV18 with TRBJ1-6, with unresolved D. Trimming took off 1 base at V and 12 bases at J, with 16 bases between the two ends. CDR1 and CDR2 (germline): KGHSH, LQKENI. The CDR3 spans 15 residues. In nucleotides, the CDR3 is TGTGCCAGCTCACCACGACGTCCCCCTATTGAACCCCTCCACTTT. Translated: CASSPRRPPIEPLHF.

V usage is TRBV19 and J usage is TRBJ1-5; D gene ambiguous. V lost 3 bases, J lost 9 bases, and 12 bases lay in between. CDR3 length: 13 residues. Germline CDR1 and CDR2: LNHDA and SQIVND (reference sequence). DNA of the CDR3: TGTGCCAGTAGTATGGGTGCGAGGTCGCCCCAGCATTTT. Its translation: CASSMGARSPQHF.

This sequence joins TRBV18 and TRBJ2-5, with 9 bases identical to TRBD2. Germline trimming cut 4 bases from V and 2 bases from J; bases unmatched to any gene: 2. Germline V lookup: CDR1 KGHSH, CDR2 LQKENI. This CDR3 comprises 14 residues. The DNA of the CDR3 is TGTGCCAGCTCACGACTAGCGGAACAAGAGACCCAGTACTTC. Residues: CASSRLAEQETQYF.

This rearrangement joins TRBV7-5 to TRBJ1-1; TRBD1 is taken as the D call from the table, unchecked against the DNA. TRBV7-5 is flagged as a pseudogene. This CDR3 contains 14 residues. CDR3 sequence: CASSPRQGFGEAFF. The CDR3 bases are TGTGCCAGCAGCCCCCGACAGGGTTTTGGGGAAGCTTTCTTT.

The CDR3 loop reads CASGQSTYEQYF. CDR3 DNA sequence: TGCGCCAGCGGCCAGTCCACCTACGAGCAGTACTTC. This rearrangement joins TRBV10-1 to TRBJ2-7, with unresolved D. The germline V gene has CDR1 WNHNN and CDR2 SYGVQD (reference sequence). V lost 8 bases and J 2 bases, leaving 10 bases between the germline ends. CDR3 size: 12 residues.

The V and J genes are TRBV25-1 and TRBJ1-1, with 8 bases aligning to TRBD1. CDR1 MGHDK and CDR2 SYGVNS come from the germline V gene. V was clipped by 7 bases and J by 5 bases; unmatched bases: 9. The CDR3 spans 14 residues. The CDR3 nucleotides are TGTGCCAGCACCCCCGGACAGGGTTATACTGAAGCTTTCTTT. Translation: CASTPGQGYTEAFF.

This clone appeared a single time. The J gene is TRBJ2-3, the V gene TRBV15; 7 bases align to TRBD1. The J segment lost 5 bases and the V segment lost 1 base, leaving 9 bases of the junction unmatched. Germline loops: CDR1 LNHNV, CDR2 YYDKDF (reference sequence). The CDR3 is 16 amino acids. CDR3 DNA: TGTGCCACCAGCAGAGTGAGGACAGGTCGTCAAGATACGCAGTATTTT. Its translation: CATSRVRTGRQDTQYF.

This sequence joins TRBV19 and TRBJ2-5; maybe TRBD1 (5 bases). Deletions cut 1 base from V and 4 bases from J, with 7 bases between. The CDR3 consists of 13 residues. Germline CDR1 LNHDA, CDR2 SQIVND (reference sequence). CDR3 sequence: CASSIGQTETQYF. For the CDR3, the DNA is TGTGCCAGTAGTATAGGACAGACAGAGACCCAGTACTTC.

This chain links TRBV19 with TRBJ1-1, with D uncertain. V was cut by 1 base and J by 1 base, with 7 bases left in between. Germline V gene lookup returns CDR1 LNHDA and CDR2 SQIVND (reference sequence). The CDR3 runs 14 residues. CDR3 nucleotides: TGTGCCAGTAGTATAGGTCCCTCGAACACTGAAGCTTTCTTT. It encodes CASSIGPSNTEAFF.

V is TRBV19 and J is TRBJ2-7; 10 nucleotides agree with TRBD1. The CDR3 loop spans 17 amino acids. Germline lookup yields CDR1 LNHDA and CDR2 SQIVND (reference sequence). V dropped 7 bases and J dropped 3; count of bases not matched to a gene: 15. The CDR3 sequence: CASNDGLPGQGFYEQYF. CDR3 nucleotide sequence: TGTGCCAGTAATGATGGATTACCGGGACAGGGGTTCTACGAGCAGTACTTC.

Here the CDR3 DNA reads TGCAGCGTTCCTCAGGGACCTAGCACAGATACGCAGTATTTT. It yields the protein CSVPQGPSTDTQYF. The V call is TRBV29-1, the J call TRBJ2-3; D may match TRBD1 or TRBD2 (5 bases each). The germline V and J ends were trimmed by 5 bases and 0 bases, with 12 bases remaining between them. CDR3 length: 14 amino acids. Per germline, CDR1 SQVTM and CDR2 ANQGSEA.